Listed here are 30 T cell receptor beta chains from one sample, sequenced in a study of T cell clusters in autoimmune cytopenias. Multiplex touch-down PCR amplified TRB using TRB-A and TRB-B pools in one tube. TCRdb reworked the multiplex PCR reads into one entry per CDR3 protein, no DNA. The table lists some 2,000 distinct CDR3 sequences. TRB amplification used approximately 250 ng of peripheral blood genomic DNA. Sequenced material: peripheral blood. These receptors were taken from a human donor with an autoimmune cytopenia or autoimmune hepatitis (not recorded which).

CDR3 in amino acids: CASSFNHRDSPLHF. This chain joins TRBV14 and TRBJ1-6; TCRdb outputs TRBD1, but without DNA this stays unchecked. Germline lookup yields CDR1 SGHDN and CDR2 FVKESK. CDR3 length: 14 residues.

By frequency, this clonotype registers medium-sized. The CDR3 here is CASSVIPGQEAEAFF. The chain carries TRBV5-5 and TRBJ1-1; lacking DNA, the TRBD1 call made by TCRdb goes unchecked. Germline CDR1 reads SGHKS; CDR2 reads YYEKEE (reference sequence). The CDR3 spans 15 residues.

This clonotype is medium-sized by frequency. This chain links TRBV18 with TRBJ2-3; absent DNA, TCRdb's TRBD1 call cannot be checked. CDR3 size: 14 residues. From germline, CDR1 is KGHSH and CDR2 LQKENI. CDR3 loop: CASSPRTDTDTQYF. The complete variable domain, with remaining parts taken from reference TRBV18 and TRBJ2-3, reads NAGVMQNPRHLVRRRGQEARLRCSPMKGHSHVYWYRQLPEEGLKFMVYLQKENIIDESGMPKERFSAEFPKEGPSILRIQQVVRGDSAAYFCASSPRTDTDTQYFGPGTRLTVL.

According to its frequency, this clonotype is medium-sized. The chain employs TRBV6-5 and TRBJ1-2; TCRdb's D call, TRBD1, is unchecked because there is no DNA. Per the germline V gene, CDR1 is MNHEY and CDR2 is SVGAGI. This CDR3 has 15 amino acids. The CDR3 protein is CASSYSSRGRDGYTF.

This clonotype registers medium-sized (0.01 to 0.1%) by frequency. V is TRBV30 and J is TRBJ2-1; no DNA is available, so the TRBD2 call from TCRdb remains unchecked. The CDR3 covers 12 residues. The germline V gene encodes CDR1 GTSNPN and CDR2 SVGIG (reference sequence). The CDR3 is CAWPTSAGEQFF. Complete variable domain (other parts from reference TRBV30 and TRBJ2-1): SQTIHQWPATLVQPVGSPLSLECTVEGTSNPNLYWYRQAAGRGLQLLFYSVGIGQISSEVPQNLSASRPQDRQFILSSKKLLLSDSGFYLCAWPTSAGEQFFGPGTRLTVL.

Considering frequency, this clonotype is large. V usage is TRBV19 and J usage is TRBJ2-1. Germline-derived CDR1 and CDR2 are LNHDA and SQIVND (reference sequence). The CDR3 contains 12 residues. The CDR3 spells CASSPQMDEQFF.

The V gene is TRBV20-1, the J gene TRBJ1-5; TCRdb reports TRBD1, a call that lacks DNA to check it against. Germline V CDR1 and CDR2: DFQATT, SNEGSKA (reference sequence). CDR3 size: 17 residues. CDR3 sequence reads: CSARGQERTGESQPQHF.

Judged by frequency, this clonotype is medium-sized (0.01 to 0.1%). This chain connects TRBV12-3 or TRBV12-4 to TRBJ2-7. The CDR3 has 15 residues. The CDR3: CASSRAGVPSYEQYF.

This clonotype shows up as large by frequency. CDR3 amino acids: CSVELAGVYEQYF. The rearrangement uses TRBV29-1 and TRBJ2-7; the D call from TCRdb, TRBD2, cannot be confirmed without DNA. The CDR3 covers 13 residues. Germline V lookup: CDR1 SQVTM, CDR2 ANQGSEA.

This clonotype is classed as medium-sized (0.01 to 0.1%) by frequency. The chain recombines TRBV7-6 with TRBJ1-1. The CDR3 consists of 13 residues. Looked up from germline, CDR1 is SGHVS and CDR2 is FNYEAQ. The CDR3 region is CASSLEGTTEAFF.

This clonotype is medium-sized (0.01 to 0.1%) by frequency. This chain connects TRBV6-2 or TRBV6-3 to TRBJ2-3; TCRdb lists TRBD2, though no DNA is available to test this call. Looked up from germline, CDR1 is MNHEY and CDR2 is SVGEGT. The CDR3 extends over 17 amino acids. The CDR3 reads CASSPSVAGAVTDTQYF.

The V gene is TRBV4-1, the J gene TRBJ2-2; TCRdb picks TRBD1, but there is no DNA to check that call. The CDR3 runs 12 residues. Germline V gene data show CDR1 as MGHRA and CDR2 as YSYEKL. The CDR3 loop reads CASSRGTGELFF.

By frequency, this clonotype registers medium-sized (0.01 to 0.1%). The J gene is TRBJ1-6, the V gene TRBV11-1; TCRdb lists TRBD1, though no DNA is available to test this call. CDR3 size: 15 residues. CDR1 and CDR2 (germline): SGHAT, FQDESV (reference sequence). CDR3 protein: CASSLTRDRGPPLHF.

According to its frequency, this clonotype is large. The chain links TRBV29-1 to TRBJ1-2. There are 11 residues in the CDR3. Germline assignment: CDR1 SQVTM and CDR2 ANQGSEA. The CDR3 sequence is CSVEGGEGYTF.

This clonotype is deemed medium-sized by its frequency. The chain joins TRBV6-5 to TRBJ1-1; there is no DNA to check the TCRdb D call of TRBD1. CDR1 and CDR2 from the germline V gene are MNHEY and SVGAGI. The CDR3 spans 14 residues. The CDR3 sequence: CASSYDRSPTEAFF.

The chain links TRBV7-9 to TRBJ2-2. The CDR3 has 12 amino acids. The V gene's germline CDR1 is SEHNR and CDR2 FQNEAQ (reference sequence). The CDR3 is CASSPHTGELFF.

Measured by frequency, this clonotype is medium-sized. The chain couples TRBV6-5 to TRBJ1-1. The CDR3 is 13 amino acids. The germline CDR1 and CDR2 sequences are MNHEY and SVGAGI. CDR3 loop: CASSYSVNTEAFF.

The chain has TRBV7-2 and TRBJ1-1; the TCRdb D gene call, TRBD1, has no DNA to confirm it. The CDR3 sequence is 16 residues long. The germline gives CDR1 SGHTA, CDR2 FQGNSA. The CDR3: CASSLVSIGPGSSAFF.

This clonotype shows up as medium-sized by frequency. The chain recombines TRBV5-6 with TRBJ2-4; absent DNA, TCRdb's TRBD2 call cannot be checked. This CDR3 contains 18 residues. CDR1 is SGHDT, CDR2 YYEEEE, per germline. The CDR3 loop is CASSSLAEGDLAKNIQYF.

This clonotype is classed as medium-sized (0.01 to 0.1%) by frequency. This chain joins TRBV20-1 and TRBJ1-5; TCRdb proposes TRBD1, but this gene call is untestable without DNA. CDR1 is DFQATT, CDR2 SNEGSKA, per germline (reference sequence). CDR3 length: 15 amino acids. The CDR3 is CSASRGGGGNQPQHF.

According to its frequency, this clonotype is medium-sized. The CDR3 loop is CSARPSGRDTGELFF. The chain is built from TRBV20-1 and TRBJ2-2; lacking DNA, the TRBD2 call made by TCRdb goes unchecked. CDR1 and CDR2 from the germline V gene are DFQATT and SNEGSKA (reference sequence). This CDR3 is built from 15 residues.

This clonotype is classed as medium-sized (0.01 to 0.1%) by frequency. This rearrangement joins TRBV27 to TRBJ2-4; TCRdb gives TRBD1 as the D gene, but with no DNA this cannot be confirmed. Germline V lookup: CDR1 MNHEY, CDR2 SMNVEV (reference sequence). The CDR3 extends over 15 amino acids. The CDR3 loop reads CASSPRQGGGNIQYF.

This clonotype is medium-sized (0.01 to 0.1%) by frequency. CDR3 region: CATRDGSSGNTIYF. J is TRBJ1-3 and V is TRBV19; the TRBD1 assignment by TCRdb is unverifiable without DNA. This CDR3 contains 14 residues. Germline CDR1 reads LNHDA; CDR2 reads SQIVND (reference sequence).

This clonotype shows up as medium-sized by frequency. The rearrangement uses TRBV6-5 and TRBJ2-1; TCRdb's D call of TRBD1 is untestable without DNA. CDR1 and CDR2 from the germline V gene are MNHEY and SVGAGI. The length of the CDR3 is 17 residues. CDR3 sequence reads: CASSFGIRQGGIDEQFF.

This clonotype counts as medium-sized by frequency. The rearrangement joins TRBV27 to TRBJ2-1. Germline CDR1 MNHEY, CDR2 SMNVEV (reference sequence). The CDR3 sequence is 14 residues long. CDR3 amino acids: CASRLGRAYNEQFF.

According to its frequency, this clonotype is medium-sized. The chain employs TRBV5-4 and TRBJ2-4; TCRdb returns TRBD2, unconfirmable since there is no DNA. Per germline, CDR1 SGHNT and CDR2 YYREEE (reference sequence). The CDR3 has 18 residues. This chain's CDR3 is CASSRSGGAPEAKNIQYF.

The V and J genes are TRBV7-2 and TRBJ2-2; as DNA is missing, the TRBD2 call by TCRdb cannot be tested. Germline assignment: CDR1 SGHTA and CDR2 FQGNSA. The CDR3 covers 19 residues. The CDR3 loop is CASSLTTSGGPMNTGELFF. Full variable domain (rest looked up from reference TRBV7-2 and TRBJ2-2): GAGVSQSPSNKVTEKGKDVELRCDPISGHTALYWYRQSLGQGLEFLIYFQGNSAPDKSGLPSDRFSAERTGGSVSTLTIQRTQQEDSAVYLCASSLTTSGGPMNTGELFFGEGSRLTVL.

This clonotype is deemed medium-sized by its frequency. This chain connects TRBV24-1 to TRBJ2-2; TCRdb designates TRBD1, a call that cannot be tested without DNA. Germline V gene lookup returns CDR1 KGHDR and CDR2 SFDVKD. CDR3 length: 15 residues. The CDR3 here is CATSEKGQGSGELFF.

By frequency, this clonotype registers medium-sized. The rearrangement uses TRBV15 and TRBJ2-1; the TCRdb call, TRBD2, lacks DNA for checking. Per the germline V gene, CDR1 is LNHNV and CDR2 is YYDKDF (reference sequence). There are 17 residues in the CDR3. CDR3 in amino acids: CATSSRLAGGSYNEQFF.

Judged by frequency, this clonotype is medium-sized. The CDR3 here is CASSSWPNEQFF. V is TRBV6-1 and J is TRBJ2-1. Germline CDR1 reads MNHNS; CDR2 reads SASEGT. The CDR3 length is 12 residues.